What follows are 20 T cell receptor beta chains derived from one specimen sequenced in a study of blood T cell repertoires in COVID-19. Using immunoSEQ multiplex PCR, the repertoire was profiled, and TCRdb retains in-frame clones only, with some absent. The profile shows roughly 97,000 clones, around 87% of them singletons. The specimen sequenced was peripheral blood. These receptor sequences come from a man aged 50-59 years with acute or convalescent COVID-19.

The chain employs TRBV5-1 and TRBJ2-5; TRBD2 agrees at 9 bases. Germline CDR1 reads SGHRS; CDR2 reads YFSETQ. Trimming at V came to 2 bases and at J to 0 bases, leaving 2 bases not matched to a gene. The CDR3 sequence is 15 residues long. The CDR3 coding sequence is TGCGCCAGCAGCTTATCTAGCGGGAACCAAGAGACCCAGTACTTC. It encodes CASSLSSGNQETQYF.

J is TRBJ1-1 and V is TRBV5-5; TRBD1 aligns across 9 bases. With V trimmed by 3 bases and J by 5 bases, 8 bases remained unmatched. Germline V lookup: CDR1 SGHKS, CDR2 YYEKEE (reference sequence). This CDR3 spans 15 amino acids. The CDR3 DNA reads TGTGCCAGCAGCTGGGAGGGACAGGGTCAGACTGAAGCTTTCTTT. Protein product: CASSWEGQGQTEAFF.

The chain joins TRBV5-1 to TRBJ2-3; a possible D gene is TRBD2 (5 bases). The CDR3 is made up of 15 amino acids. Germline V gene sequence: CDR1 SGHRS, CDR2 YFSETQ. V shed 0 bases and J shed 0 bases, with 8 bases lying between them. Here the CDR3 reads CASSLGGSSTDTQYF. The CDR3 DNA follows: TGCGCCAGCAGCTTGGGAGGGTCTAGCACAGATACGCAGTATTTT.

Written as DNA, the CDR3 is TGTGCCTGGAGGCTGCGGACAGATACGCAGTATTTT. Its translation: CAWRLRTDTQYF. The chain uses TRBV30 and TRBJ2-3; D gene unclear. Germline V gene data show CDR1 as GTSNPN and CDR2 as SVGIG (reference sequence). CDR3 length equals 12 residues. V was clipped by 3 bases and J by 3 bases, with 7 bases between them.

As DNA, the CDR3 is TGCGCCAGCAGGTGGCCAGGGTGGGAATCACCCCTCCACTTT. This gives the protein CASRWPGWESPLHF. The chain carries TRBV10-1 and TRBJ1-6; tentative D call: TRBD1 (5 bases). There are 14 residues in the CDR3. V lost 6 bases to trimming and J lost 10 bases, with 16 bases between them. Germline loops: CDR1 WNHNN, CDR2 SYGVQD (reference sequence).

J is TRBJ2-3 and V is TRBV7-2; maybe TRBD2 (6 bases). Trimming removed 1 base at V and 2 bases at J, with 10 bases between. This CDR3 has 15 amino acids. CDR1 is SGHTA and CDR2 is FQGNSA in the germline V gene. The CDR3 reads CASSLGGTNTDTQYF. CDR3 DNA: TGTGCCAGCAGCTTAGGCGGGACGAACACAGATACGCAGTATTTT.

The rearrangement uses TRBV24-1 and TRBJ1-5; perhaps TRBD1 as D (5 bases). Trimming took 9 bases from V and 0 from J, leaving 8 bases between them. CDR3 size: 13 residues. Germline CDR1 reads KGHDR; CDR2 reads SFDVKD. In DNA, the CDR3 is TGTGCCACCGGGGCACTTAGCAATCAGCCCCAGCATTTT. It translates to CATGALSNQPQHF.

The CDR3 DNA reads TGTGCCAGCAGCTTAGGGACACAGGGTGACTATGGCTACACCTTC. Its translation: CASSLGTQGDYGYTF. The rearrangement joins TRBV7-8 to TRBJ1-2; a possible D gene is TRBD1 (6 bases). The CDR3 has 15 residues. Germline V gene lookup returns CDR1 SGHVS and CDR2 FQNEAQ. Trimming removed 1 base from V and 3 bases from J, with 12 bases in between.

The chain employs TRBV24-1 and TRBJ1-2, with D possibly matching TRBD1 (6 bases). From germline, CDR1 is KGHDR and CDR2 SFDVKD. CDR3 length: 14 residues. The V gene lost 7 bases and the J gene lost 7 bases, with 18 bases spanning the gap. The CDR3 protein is CATSRSQGKGGYTF. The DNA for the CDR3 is TGTGCCACCAGCCGAAGCCAGGGGAAAGGTGGCTACACCTTC.

CDR3 sequence reads: CASNRLAGGREQFF. As DNA, the CDR3 is TGTGCCAGCAACCGACTAGCGGGAGGGCGAGAGCAGTTCTTC. The chain employs TRBV2 and TRBJ2-1, with 14 bases lining up with TRBD2. Germline V CDR1 and CDR2: SNHLY, FYNNEI. J gave up 10 bases and V 7 bases, and 6 bases lay outside the gene matches. This CDR3 has 14 residues.

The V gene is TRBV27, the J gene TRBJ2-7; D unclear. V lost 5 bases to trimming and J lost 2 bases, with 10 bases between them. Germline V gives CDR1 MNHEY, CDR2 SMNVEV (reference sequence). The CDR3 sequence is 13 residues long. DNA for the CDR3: TGTGCCAGCAGTCGTGGCGGAACCTACGAGCAGTACTTC. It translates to CASSRGGTYEQYF.

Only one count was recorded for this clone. The CDR3 protein is CASSYGWQGEKLFF. CDR3 nucleotides: TGTGCCAGCAGTTACGGCTGGCAGGGTGAAAAACTGTTTTTT. This chain links TRBV6-5 with TRBJ1-4, with D possibly TRBD1 on 5 matching bases. The V end lost 2 bases, the J end lost 7 bases, and 11 bases lay between the germline ends. Germline V lookup: CDR1 MNHEY, CDR2 SVGAGI. This CDR3 region has 14 residues.

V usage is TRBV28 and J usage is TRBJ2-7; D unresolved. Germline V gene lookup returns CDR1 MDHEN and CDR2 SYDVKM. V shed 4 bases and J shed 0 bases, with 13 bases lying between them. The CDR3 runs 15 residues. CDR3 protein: CASSSTLRSSYEQYF. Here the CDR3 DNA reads TGTGCCAGCAGTTCGACATTGCGAAGCTCCTACGAGCAGTACTTC.

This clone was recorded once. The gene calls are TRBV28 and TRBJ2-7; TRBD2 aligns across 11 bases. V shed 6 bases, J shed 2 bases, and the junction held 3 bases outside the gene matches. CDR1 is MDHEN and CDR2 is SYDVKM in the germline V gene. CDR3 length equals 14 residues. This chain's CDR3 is CASRGTSGTYEQYF. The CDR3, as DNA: TGTGCCAGCAGGGGGACTAGCGGTACCTACGAGCAGTACTTC.

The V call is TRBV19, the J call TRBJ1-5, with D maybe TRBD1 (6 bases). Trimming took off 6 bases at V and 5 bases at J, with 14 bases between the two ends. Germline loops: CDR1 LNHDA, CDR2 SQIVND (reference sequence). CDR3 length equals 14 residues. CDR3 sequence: CASSPTGGDQPQHF. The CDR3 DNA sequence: TGTGCCAGTAGCCCGACAGGAGGCGATCAGCCCCAGCATTTT.

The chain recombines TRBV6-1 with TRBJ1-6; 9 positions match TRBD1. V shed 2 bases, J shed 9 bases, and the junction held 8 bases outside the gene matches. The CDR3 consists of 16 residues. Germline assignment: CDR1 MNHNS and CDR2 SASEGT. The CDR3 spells CASSETSGQGRSPLHF. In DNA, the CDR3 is TGTGCCAGCAGTGAAACCTCGGGACAGGGCCGTTCACCCCTCCACTTT.

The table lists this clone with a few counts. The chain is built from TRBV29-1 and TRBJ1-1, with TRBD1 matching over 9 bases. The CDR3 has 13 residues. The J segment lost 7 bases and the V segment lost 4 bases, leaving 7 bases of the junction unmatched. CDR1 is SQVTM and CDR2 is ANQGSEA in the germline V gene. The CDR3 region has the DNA TGCAGCGTTGCGAGGGACAGGGCAAGTGAAGCTTTCTTT. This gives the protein CSVARDRASEAFF.

This chain's CDR3 is CASRPGQGRGNTIYF. The DNA for the CDR3 is TGTGCCAGCAGACCGGGACAGGGACGAGGAAACACCATATATTTT. The chain has TRBV6-5 and TRBJ1-3, with 9 bases matching TRBD1. The V segment lost 6 bases and the J segment 4 bases; nucleotides outside the gene matches: 7. The CDR3 loop spans 15 amino acids. Per germline, CDR1 MNHEY and CDR2 SVGAGI.

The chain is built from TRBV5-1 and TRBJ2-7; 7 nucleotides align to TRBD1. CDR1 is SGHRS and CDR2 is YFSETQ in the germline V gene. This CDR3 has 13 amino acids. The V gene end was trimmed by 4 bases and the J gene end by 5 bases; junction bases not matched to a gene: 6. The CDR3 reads CASSPQGFNEQYF. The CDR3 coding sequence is TGCGCCAGCAGCCCACAGGGGTTCAACGAGCAGTACTTC.

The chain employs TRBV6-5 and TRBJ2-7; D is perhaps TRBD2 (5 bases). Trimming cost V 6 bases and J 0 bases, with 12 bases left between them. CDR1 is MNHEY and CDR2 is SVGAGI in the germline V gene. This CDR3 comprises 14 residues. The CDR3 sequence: CASRRELDSYEQYF. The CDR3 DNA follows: TGTGCCAGCAGGAGGGAGCTTGACTCCTACGAGCAGTACTTC.